These 18 T cell receptor beta chains share one sample of origin, sequenced in a study of identical twins. From the 5' RACE reads, TCRdb called clonotypes with MiXCR, one entry per CDR3 protein. The sample lists fewer than 650,000 distinct CDR3 sequences, 9.6% occurring once. These data were likewise used in another study, on yellow fever vaccine responses in identical twins.

Sequences were obtained from PBMCs. The receptors shown here come from a woman under 30 in good health.

Written as DNA, the CDR3 is TGTGCCAGCAGCCAAGACGGGCACGACACAGATACGCAGTATTTT. It encodes CASSQDGHDTDTQYF. This rearrangement joins TRBV3-1 to TRBJ2-3, with D uncertain. The CDR3 spans 15 residues. The germline V gene has CDR1 LGHDT and CDR2 YNNKEL (reference sequence). Trimming removed 0 bases from V and 2 bases from J, with 9 bases in between.

This clonotype was counted between two and nine times. J is TRBJ2-5 and V is TRBV20-1; 8 positions agree with TRBD1. Unmatched junction bases numbered 3, after V lost 0 bases and J lost 3 bases. This CDR3 is 14 amino acids long. Germline V lookup: CDR1 DFQATT, CDR2 SNEGSKA (reference sequence). DNA for the CDR3: TGCAGTGCTAGAGATTGGGGACAGGAAGAGACCCAGTACTTC. Its translation: CSARDWGQEETQYF.

The chain links TRBV7-8 to TRBJ2-7, with D unclear. V lost 1 base and J 3 bases, leaving 13 bases between the germline ends. From germline, CDR1 is SGHVS and CDR2 FQNEAQ. The CDR3 runs 15 residues. Written as DNA, the CDR3 is TGTGCCAGCAGCTTAGAGGGTATGAGCCACTACGAGCAGTACTTC. Protein sequence: CASSLEGMSHYEQYF.

The chain carries TRBV3-1 and TRBJ2-1, with 7 bases aligning to TRBD2. Germline-derived CDR1 and CDR2 are LGHDT and YNNKEL (reference sequence). J lost 8 bases, V lost 11 bases, and 27 bases had no gene match. This CDR3 has 18 amino acids. CDR3 sequence (DNA): TGTGCCCTCTGTTTTCCCAATAGTATGGGCGGGAGCCTCTATGAGCAGTTCTTC. Residues: CALCFPNSMGGSLYEQFF.

In the case of this clonotype: This may be a read error, as it is one base from a much larger clone. A read error is likely, as this CDR3 ends without the conserved phenylalanine or tryptophan. The chain links TRBV27 to TRBJ2-7; D is uncertain. V shed 10 bases and J shed 4 bases, with 17 bases lying between them. The germline V gene encodes CDR1 MNHEY and CDR2 SMNVEV (reference sequence). The CDR3 length is 13 residues. The CDR3 DNA sequence: TGTGCCACCCGGGCCCTATCGGAGTACGAGCAGTACTTG. It specifies CATRALSEYEQYL.

The rearrangement uses TRBV6-2 or TRBV6-3 and TRBJ2-1, with 12 bases fitting TRBD2. CDR1 is MNHEY, CDR2 SVGEGT, per germline. The CDR3 loop spans 13 amino acids. V shed 6 bases, J shed 13 bases, and the junction held 7 bases outside the gene matches. CDR3 bases: TGTGCCAGCAGGACTAGCGGGGGTTTGGACCAGTTCTTC. Residues: CASRTSGGLDQFF.

This clonotype was picked up many times. The chain links TRBV12-3 or TRBV12-4 to TRBJ1-2; 9 bases align to TRBD1. The CDR3 runs 15 residues. With 3 bases clipped from V and 7 bases from J, the junction kept 9 bases outside the gene matches. The CDR3 is CASSFASGQGRGYTF. Written as DNA, the CDR3 is TGTGCCAGCAGTTTTGCCTCGGGACAGGGACGTGGCTACACCTTC.

This clonotype appeared a few times. J is TRBJ2-1 and V is TRBV5-1; D possibly corresponds to TRBD1 (7 bases). The CDR3 is made up of 17 amino acids. V was pared by 2 bases and J by 8 bases, with 23 bases between. Germline V gene lookup returns CDR1 SGHRS and CDR2 YFSETQ. The CDR3 region is CASSFRQGGRGVHEQFF. The CDR3 DNA reads TGCGCCAGCAGCTTTCGACAGGGAGGACGGGGTGTCCATGAGCAGTTCTTC. The whole variable domain, remainder taken from reference TRBV5-1 and TRBJ2-1, is KAGVTQTPRYLIKTRGQQVTLSCSPISGHRSVSWYQQTPGQGLQFLFEYFSETQRNKGNFPGRFSGRQFSNSRSEMNVSTLELGDSALYLCASSFRQGGRGVHEQFFGPGTRLTVL.

This clonotype was detected only a few times. V and J are TRBV5-1 and TRBJ2-1; D is unresolved. Per the germline V gene, CDR1 is SGHRS and CDR2 is YFSETQ. The ends were cut back, 6 bases at V and 2 bases at J, with 12 bases in the middle. This CDR3 contains 14 residues. The CDR3 bases are TGCGCCAGCAAAAAAGATCTGACCTACAATGAGCAGTTCTTC. Its protein product is CASKKDLTYNEQFF.

The chain combines TRBV5-5 with TRBJ2-7; 10 bases are shared with TRBD1. The CDR3 contains 15 residues. The germline gives CDR1 SGHKS, CDR2 YYEKEE (reference sequence). The junction had 8 bases not matched to a gene; V was cut back by 3 bases and J by 5 bases. This CDR3 is CASSSGVTGGNEQYF. DNA for the CDR3: TGTGCCAGCAGCTCGGGTGTGACAGGGGGCAACGAGCAGTACTTC.

This chain links TRBV11-2 with TRBJ2-7, with D tentatively TRBD2 (6 bases). The CDR3 extends over 14 amino acids. Trimming removed 2 bases from V and 6 bases from J, with 14 bases in between. Germline CDR1 is SGHAT and CDR2 is FQNNGV. This CDR3 is CASSLRPGEAEQYF. The CDR3 region has the DNA TGTGCCAGCAGCTTAAGGCCGGGAGAAGCCGAGCAGTACTTC.

This clonotype was observed many times. J is TRBJ2-7 and V is TRBV20-1; the D is unclear. V lost 6 bases and J lost 4, with 16 bases in between. The CDR3 sequence is 13 residues long. CDR1 and CDR2 from the germline V gene are DFQATT and SNEGSKA (reference sequence). DNA for the CDR3: TGCAGTGCCGAACCGGACCAGAGGTACGAGCAGTACTTC. Translating gives CSAEPDQRYEQYF.

This clonotype came up many times. The CDR3 protein is CAISESNVGTNNEQFF. The CDR3 DNA is TGTGCCATCAGTGAGTCAAACGTGGGTACTAACAATGAGCAGTTCTTC. The chain is built from TRBV10-3 and TRBJ2-1, with no clear D. V was cut by 0 bases and J by 5 bases, with 14 bases left in between. The germline V gene has CDR1 ENHRY and CDR2 SYGVKD. This CDR3 contains 16 residues.

V usage is TRBV4-1 and J usage is TRBJ2-7, with 8 bases matching TRBD1. The CDR3 is 16 residues long. Germline V gene sequence: CDR1 MGHRA, CDR2 YSYEKL. V gave up 1 base and J gave up 2 bases; unmatched junction bases: 7. CDR3 protein: CASSQVVGQGPYEQYF. The DNA for the CDR3 is TGCGCCAGCAGCCAAGTTGTAGGACAGGGACCCTACGAGCAGTACTTC.

This clonotype was counted at least ten times. The V and J genes are TRBV4-3 and TRBJ2-1, with 10 bases lining up with TRBD1. CDR1 is LGHNA, CDR2 YSLEER, per germline. The CDR3 covers 15 residues. Trimming took 6 bases from V and 7 from J; bases not matched to a gene: 9. CDR3 DNA: TGCGCCAGCAGTGTGGGGACAGGGGTTTTTAATGAGCAGTTCTTC. It yields the protein CASSVGTGVFNEQFF.

This clonotype was picked up a small number of times. The rearrangement joins TRBV12-3 or TRBV12-4 to TRBJ2-5; possible D gene TRBD2, 5 bases. Trimming removed 5 bases at V and 1 base at J, with 23 bases between. The CDR3 covers 18 residues. CDR3 loop: CASSPRPPSGLAQETQYF. The CDR3, as DNA: TGTGCCAGCAGTCCTAGGCCTCCCTCCGGACTTGCCCAAGAGACCCAGTACTTC.

This chain links TRBV7-8 with TRBJ2-1; D is undetermined. Germline V gene data show CDR1 as SGHVS and CDR2 as FQNEAQ. The CDR3 loop spans 15 amino acids. Trimming pared 1 base from V and 5 bases from J, leaving 12 bases between. As DNA, the CDR3 is TGTGCCAGCAGCTTAGGGAGCAAGGGCAACAATGAGCAGTTCTTC. Its protein product is CASSLGSKGNNEQFF.

This clonotype was counted a few times. The genes are TRBV4-3 and TRBJ2-5, with 12 nucleotides matching TRBD2. This CDR3 is 15 amino acids long. Germline lookup yields CDR1 LGHNA and CDR2 YSLEER. Trimming removed 4 bases from V and 6 bases from J; junction bases left unmatched: 6. The CDR3 coding sequence is TGCGCCAGCAGCCCCTCGCTAGCGGGAGGGCAGACCCAGTACTTC. This encodes CASSPSLAGGQTQYF.